The source of this T cell receptor beta chain is a study of T-cell memory formation after mild COVID-19. Study context: There were largely donor-specific TCR clusters. Notes on the study in general: Contracting clones localized mainly to CM and EM when CD4+ and mainly to EMRA when CD8+. Whereas later expanders leaned CD4+, clones contracting day 15 to 85 showed a balanced CD4/CD8 makeup.

This clonotype was observed a few times. The antigen is undetermined. TCRdb independently ran MiXCR on the 5' RACE reads; one entry per CDR3 protein. The data show some 300,000 distinct CDR3 sequences, with about 20% seen just once and 21% held by the top ten. The CDR3 totals 14 residues. The V segment lost 3 bases and the J segment 4 bases; nucleotides outside the gene matches: 2. Germline-derived CDR1 and CDR2 are MGHRA and YSYEKL. Sequencing input: PBMCs or a T cell subset sorted from them (not recorded which). The sequence derives from a man aged 18 to 29 who had mild COVID-19 (a few samples of this study predate the infection). Cell type and time point are not known. V usage is TRBV4-1 and J usage is TRBJ2-3; TRBD1 matches 9 bases. CDR3 residues: CASSHRQGADTQYF. The CDR3 region has the DNA TGCGCCAGCAGCCATCGACAGGGGGCAGATACGCAGTATTTT.